This TCR beta chain was documented in a study of response to subunit inactivated influenza vaccine. Study-level points and caveats: It was suggested by the authors that few new T cells are recruited by each seasonal influenza vaccination.

TCRdb re-called the RT-PCR reads with MiXCR, one entry per CDR3 protein. The table shows roughly 710,000 distinct CDR3 sequences, with around 15% occurring only once. Trimming removed 5 bases from V and 7 bases from J; junction bases left unmatched: 16. Germline CDR1 is SGHTA and CDR2 is FQGNSA. CDR3 size: 17 residues. In regard to this clonotype: The target antigen is unknown.

The source of this sequence is a man in his forties or fifties who received an inactivated influenza vaccine. The V call is TRBV7-2, the J call TRBJ2-1; 8 nucleotides match TRBD2. Here the sequenced sample was PBMCs from blood, taken around 14 days before vaccination. In DNA, the CDR3 is TGTGCCAGCAGCCTGACGGGGGGGGCCCGGGCTGTGAATGAGCAGTTCTTC. Residues: CASSLTGGARAVNEQFF. The full variable domain, its missing parts supplied by reference TRBV7-2 and TRBJ2-1, is GAGVSQSPSNKVTEKGKDVELRCDPISGHTALYWYRQSLGQGLEFLIYFQGNSAPDKSGLPSDRFSAERTGGSVSTLTIQRTQQEDSAVYLCASSLTGGARAVNEQFFGPGTRLTVL.